This TCR beta chain was obtained from a study of T cell responses to AZD1222 COVID-19 vaccine. The protocol was immunoSEQ multiplex PCR, while the TCRdb copy is restricted to in-frame clones and leaves out a portion. The table has some 190,000 clones, around nine tenths seen once. This CDR3 is built from 14 residues. V was trimmed by 4 bases and J by 2 bases, leaving 12 bases between them. CDR1 and CDR2 from the germline V gene are SGHNT and YYREEE (reference sequence). The genes are TRBV5-4 and TRBJ2-5, with a tentative D call TRBD2 (6 bases). The receptor was isolated from an adult who received the AZD1222 COVID-19 vaccine. The sample consisted of peripheral blood, taken 28 days after the second AZD1222 dose. CDR3 protein: CASSDAGRQETQYF. CDR3 in DNA: TGTGCCAGCAGCGACGCCGGGAGACAAGAGACCCAGTACTTC. Full variable domain (missing parts from reference TRBV5-4 and TRBJ2-5): ETGVTQSPTHLIKTRGQQVTLRCSSQSGHNTVSWYQQALGQGPQFIFQYYREEENGRGNFPPRFSGLQFPNYSSELNVNALELDDSALYLCASSDAGRQETQYFGPGTRLLVL.